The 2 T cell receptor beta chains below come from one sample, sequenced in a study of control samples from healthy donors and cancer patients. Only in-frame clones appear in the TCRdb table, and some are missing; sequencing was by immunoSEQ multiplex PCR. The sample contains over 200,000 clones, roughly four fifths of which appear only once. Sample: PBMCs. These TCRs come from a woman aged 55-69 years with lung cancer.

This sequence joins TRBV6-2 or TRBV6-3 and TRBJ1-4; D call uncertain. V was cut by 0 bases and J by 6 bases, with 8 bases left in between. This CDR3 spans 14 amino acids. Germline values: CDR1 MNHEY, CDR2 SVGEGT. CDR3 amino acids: CASSYSIPDEKLFF. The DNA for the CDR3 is TGTGCCAGCAGTTACTCCATCCCAGATGAAAAACTGTTTTTT.

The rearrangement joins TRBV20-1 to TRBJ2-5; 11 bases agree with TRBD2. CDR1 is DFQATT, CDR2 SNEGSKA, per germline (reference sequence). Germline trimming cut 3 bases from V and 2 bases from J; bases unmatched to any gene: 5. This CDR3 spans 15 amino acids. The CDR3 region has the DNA TGCAGTGCTAGTTGGGTAGCGGGGGGGCAAGAGACCCAGTACTTC. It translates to CSASWVAGGQETQYF.